These 23 T cell receptor beta chains were all obtained from the same sample, sequenced in a study of T cell repertoires in cytomegalovirus infection. Antigens of these TCRs are unknown. TCRdb recomputed calls from the reads with MiXCR, one row per CDR3 protein. The sample includes over 250,000 distinct CDR3 sequences, around 20% seen only once; the top ten take roughly 19%. This specimen was cultured PBMCs, taken from culture after CMV antigen stimulation. The receptor source for this set is a human donor in good health (CMV status not recorded). Some clones in this sample may be carry-over from other donors' samples.

This clonotype occurred many times. Here the CDR3 reads CASSTAYEQYF. The CDR3 nucleotides are TGTGCCAGCAGTACAGCCTACGAGCAGTACTTC. V and J are TRBV25-1 and TRBJ2-7; D not certain. CDR1 is MGHDK and CDR2 is SYGVNS in the germline V gene. Trimming left V 5 bases short and J 2 bases short, with 4 bases between. The CDR3 sequence is 11 residues long.

V and J are TRBV20-1 and TRBJ2-5; 9 bases are shared with TRBD1. Germline V gives CDR1 DFQATT, CDR2 SNEGSKA (reference sequence). CDR3 length equals 16 residues. V gave up 6 bases and J gave up 4 bases; unmatched junction bases: 15. CDR3 in DNA: TGCAGTGCACAGGACAGGGGATCTCCGGTAGTAGAGACCCAGTACTTC. This translates into CSAQDRGSPVVETQYF.

The chain recombines TRBV5-4 with TRBJ2-1; 7 nucleotides line up with TRBD2. The ends lost 2 bases at V and 8 bases at J; junction bases unmatched: 7. The germline V gene has CDR1 SGHNT and CDR2 YYREEE (reference sequence). CDR3 length: 14 residues. CDR3 in DNA: TGTGCCAGCAGCTTTGACCTTACTAGCGATGAGCAGTTCTTC. Translated: CASSFDLTSDEQFF.

This clonotype was picked up a small number of times. The chain joins TRBV20-1 to TRBJ2-5; no clear D gene. Germline CDR1 and CDR2: DFQATT and SNEGSKA (reference sequence). The CDR3 length is 12 residues. Deletions cut 4 bases from V and 1 base from J, with 7 bases between. In DNA form, the CDR3 reads TGCAGTGCTATAACCGTCCAAGAGACCCAGTACTTC. It codes for CSAITVQETQYF.

The sample holds many counts of this clonotype. This chain joins TRBV7-9 and TRBJ1-6, with TRBD1 matching 10 bases. The germline CDR1 and CDR2 sequences are SEHNR and FQNEAQ (reference sequence). The CDR3 totals 17 residues. With 6 bases clipped from V and 5 bases from J, the junction kept 10 bases outside the gene matches. CDR3 bases: TGTGCCAGCAGGCCAGACAGGGGGCAAGGTGATAATTCACCCCTCCACTTT. Its translation is CASRPDRGQGDNSPLHF.

This clonotype was detected many times. The CDR3 is CASSQEVVLAGRGSAKNIQYF. CDR3 nucleotide sequence: TGCGCCAGCAGCCAAGAAGTGGTTTTAGCGGGACGGGGCAGCGCCAAAAACATTCAGTACTTC. J is TRBJ2-4 and V is TRBV4-1; TRBD2 matches at 8 bases. J lost 1 base, V lost 0 bases, and 17 bases had no gene match. The CDR3 extends over 21 amino acids. The germline V gene has CDR1 MGHRA and CDR2 YSYEKL.

The chain combines TRBV7-9 with TRBJ1-5; no firm D call. V was cut by 4 bases and J by 1 base, with 8 bases left in between. Per germline, CDR1 SEHNR and CDR2 FQNEAQ (reference sequence). The CDR3 is 14 amino acids. The chain's CDR3 is CASSSVASNQPQHF. The DNA of the CDR3 is TGTGCCAGCAGCTCAGTGGCGAGCAATCAGCCCCAGCATTTT.

At least ten counts were recorded for this clonotype. CDR3 bases: TGTGCCAGCAGCTCTACGAGGGCCCAGGATACGCAGTATTTT. This encodes CASSSTRAQDTQYF. The chain joins TRBV7-2 to TRBJ2-3; D possibly corresponds to TRBD2 (5 bases). The germline CDR1 and CDR2 sequences are SGHTA and FQGNSA. The CDR3 consists of 14 residues. The V end was cut by 4 bases, the J end by 6 bases, with 14 bases between.

This clonotype was seen more than once but under ten times. This sequence joins TRBV13 and TRBJ2-3; 7 bases are a match to TRBD1. With 4 bases clipped from V and 6 bases from J, the junction kept 16 bases outside the gene matches. CDR1 and CDR2 from the germline V gene are PRHDT and FYEKMQ (reference sequence). The CDR3 extends over 17 amino acids. The CDR3 nucleotides read TGTGCCAGCAGCTACAGGGGTAGCACGGAGGTGAAGGATACGCAGTATTTT. Its protein product is CASSYRGSTEVKDTQYF.

This clonotype was recorded only once. V is TRBV10-3 and J is TRBJ1-2; D gene ambiguous. Trimming removed 7 bases at V and 2 bases at J, with 8 bases between. The CDR3 consists of 12 residues. CDR1 and CDR2 from the germline V gene are ENHRY and SYGVKD. CDR3 loop: CAINGLNYGYTF. CDR3 DNA sequence: TGTGCCATCAACGGACTGAACTATGGCTACACCTTC.

This clonotype has a handful of counts. The chain carries TRBV27 and TRBJ2-7; TRBD2 agrees at 7 bases. The CDR3 runs 14 residues. Unmatched junction bases numbered 7, after V lost 2 bases and J lost 6 bases. CDR1 and CDR2 from the germline V gene are MNHEY and SMNVEV (reference sequence). CDR3 nucleotide sequence: TGTGCCAGCAGTTTACTAGCGGCAAGGGGCGAGCAGTACTTC. It is translated as CASSLLAARGEQYF.

V usage is TRBV2 and J usage is TRBJ2-7; D unclear. CDR1 and CDR2 from the germline V gene are SNHLY and FYNNEI. Trimming cost V 5 bases and J 3 bases, with 11 bases left between them. The length of the CDR3 is 13 residues. The CDR3 bases are TGTGCCAGCAGTATGGGTGCCCTCTACGAGCAGTACTTC. Translated, it gives CASSMGALYEQYF.

This chain links TRBV19 with TRBJ2-1; tentatively, D is TRBD1 or TRBD2 (5 bases each). Germline CDR1 is LNHDA and CDR2 is SQIVND (reference sequence). Trimming left V 4 bases short and J 6 bases short, with 16 bases between. The CDR3 runs to 15 residues. CDR3 coding DNA: TGTGCCAGTAGTAGGGACGGGCAATGGGGCAATGAGCAGTTCTTC. It yields the protein CASSRDGQWGNEQFF.

Only a few counts were recorded for this clonotype. The chain carries TRBV11-3 and TRBJ2-5; 9 nucleotides line up with TRBD2. The germline V gene has CDR1 SGHNT and CDR2 YENEEA. V gave up 5 bases and J gave up 4 bases; unmatched junction bases: 8. The CDR3 length is 15 residues. This chain's CDR3 is CASSLSGRRSETQYF. For the CDR3, the DNA is TGTGCCAGCAGCCTTAGCGGGAGAAGGTCAGAGACCCAGTACTTC.

This rearrangement joins TRBV12-3 or TRBV12-4 to TRBJ2-1; D not certain. The V and J ends lost 3 bases and 5 bases respectively, with 17 bases between them. The CDR3 runs 16 residues. Here the CDR3 DNA reads TGTGCCAGCAGTTTTAGCACACTCTCCCCCCACAATGAGCAGTTCTTC. Translated, it gives CASSFSTLSPHNEQFF.

The chain employs TRBV24-1 and TRBJ2-1, with TRBD2 identical over 10 bases. The V segment lost 9 bases and the J segment 7 bases; nucleotides outside the gene matches: 5. The CDR3 is 13 residues long. Germline V gene data show CDR1 as KGHDR and CDR2 as SFDVKD. CDR3 loop: CATVGLADNEQFF. Here the CDR3 DNA reads TGTGCCACCGTAGGACTAGCGGATAATGAGCAGTTCTTC.

This clonotype was counted many times. The CDR3 here is CASSLGGAVAGYTF. The CDR3 DNA follows: TGTGCCAGCAGCTTAGGAGGGGCAGTCGCTGGCTACACCTTC. This chain joins TRBV7-2 and TRBJ1-2; a possible D gene is TRBD1 (5 bases). This CDR3 spans 14 amino acids. The V end lost 1 base, the J end lost 7 bases, and 13 bases lay between the germline ends. Germline V lookup: CDR1 SGHTA, CDR2 FQGNSA. Combining the CDR3 with reference TRBV7-2 and TRBJ1-2 gives the whole variable domain GAGVSQSPSNKVTEKGKDVELRCDPISGHTALYWYRQSLGQGLEFLIYFQGNSAPDKSGLPSDRFSAERTGGSVSTLTIQRTQQEDSAVYLCASSLGGAVAGYTFGSGTRLTVV.

The chain combines TRBV6-2 or TRBV6-3 with TRBJ1-1; tentatively, D is TRBD1 (5 bases). This CDR3 contains 12 residues. Trimming shortened V by 2 bases and J by 6 bases, and 7 bases separated the two germline ends. CDR1 MNHEY and CDR2 SVGEGT come from the germline V gene. The CDR3 sequence is CASSYGGAEAFF. DNA for the CDR3: TGTGCCAGCAGTTACGGGGGGGCTGAAGCTTTCTTT.

The rearrangement uses TRBV5-4 and TRBJ1-1, with D possibly matching TRBD1 (5 bases). Between the trimmed V and J ends, which lost 1 base and 0 bases, there was a span of 10 bases. The CDR3 length is 15 residues. CDR1 is SGHNT and CDR2 is YYREEE in the germline V gene (reference sequence). The CDR3 sequence is CASSLPGGVNTEAFF. For the CDR3, the DNA is TGTGCCAGCAGCTTGCCGGGGGGGGTGAACACTGAAGCTTTCTTT.

In its sample, this clonotype was seen many times. This rearrangement joins TRBV4-1 to TRBJ2-3, with 8 bases lining up with TRBD2. Trimming took 2 bases from V and 0 from J; bases not matched to a gene: 7. CDR3 length: 17 residues. In germline, CDR1 is MGHRA, CDR2 YSYEKL. The CDR3 spells CASSQPPGGLSTDTQYF. The CDR3 coding sequence is TGCGCCAGCAGCCAACCCCCGGGAGGGCTGAGCACAGATACGCAGTATTTT.

This clonotype was observed a few times. The V call is TRBV20-1, the J call TRBJ2-1; TRBD2 aligns across 12 bases. Germline trimming cut 6 bases from V and 7 bases from J; bases unmatched to any gene: 7. There are 14 residues in the CDR3. The germline V gene has CDR1 DFQATT and CDR2 SNEGSKA (reference sequence). Here the CDR3 DNA reads TGCAGTGCAATGACTAGCGGGAGTAGGAATGAGCAGTTCTTC. Protein: CSAMTSGSRNEQFF.

This clonotype has a count of ten or more. The chain combines TRBV27 with TRBJ2-1, with D possibly matching TRBD2 (6 bases). The germline V gene encodes CDR1 MNHEY and CDR2 SMNVEV (reference sequence). This CDR3 is 11 amino acids long. V lost 0 bases, J lost 16 bases, and 10 bases lay in between. In nucleotides, the CDR3 is TGTGCCAGCAGTTTATCGGGACTCCACTTCTTC. This translates into CASSLSGLHFF.

This clonotype showed up just a few times. The genes are TRBV12-3 or TRBV12-4 and TRBJ2-7; D is undetermined. V was trimmed by 6 bases and J by 1 base, leaving 10 bases between them. The CDR3 runs 13 residues. The chain's CDR3 is CASRATGSYEQYF. In nucleotides, the CDR3 is TGTGCCAGCAGAGCGACCGGGTCCTACGAGCAGTACTTC.